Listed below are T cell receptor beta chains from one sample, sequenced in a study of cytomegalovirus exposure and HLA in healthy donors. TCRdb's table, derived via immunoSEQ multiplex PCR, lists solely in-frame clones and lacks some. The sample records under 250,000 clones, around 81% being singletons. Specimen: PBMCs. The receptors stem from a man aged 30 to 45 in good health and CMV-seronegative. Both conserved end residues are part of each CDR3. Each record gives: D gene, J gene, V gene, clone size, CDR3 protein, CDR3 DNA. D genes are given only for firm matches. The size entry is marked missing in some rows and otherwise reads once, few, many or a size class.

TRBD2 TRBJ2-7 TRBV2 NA CASSEGGDLYEQYF TGTGCCAGCAGTGAGGGAGGGGACCTTTACGAGCAGTACTTC
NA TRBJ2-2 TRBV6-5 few CASSYWGGTNTGELFF TGTGCCAGCAGTTATTGGGGCGGGACCAACACCGGGGAGCTGTTTTTT
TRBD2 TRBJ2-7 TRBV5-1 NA CASSLGTSTYEQYF TGCGCCAGCAGCTTGGGGACTAGCACGTACGAGCAGTACTTC
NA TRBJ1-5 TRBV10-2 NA CASSVLGESGPQHF TGCGCCAGCAGTGTCCTGGGAGAATCAGGCCCCCAGCATTTT
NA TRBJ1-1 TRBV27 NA CATPGRNTEAFF TGTGCCACCCCGGGGAGGAACACTGAAGCTTTCTTT
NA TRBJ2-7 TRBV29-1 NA CSVEEAGGAYEQYF TGCAGCGTTGAGGAGGCGGGTGGCGCCTACGAGCAGTACTTC
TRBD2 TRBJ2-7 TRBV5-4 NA CASSLAVLAGGSYEQYF TGTGCCAGCAGCTTGGCGGTGCTAGCGGGAGGGTCCTACGAGCAGTACTTC
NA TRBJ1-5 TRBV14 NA CASSQSSLSGNQPQHF TGTGCCAGCAGCCAATCGAGCTTATCCGGTAATCAGCCCCAGCATTTT
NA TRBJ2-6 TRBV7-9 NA CASSYPGLAGANVLTF TGTGCCAGCAGCTATCCAGGGTTGGCTGGGGCCAACGTCCTGACTTTC
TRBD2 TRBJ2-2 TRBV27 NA CASSPLGLATGELFF TGTGCCAGCAGTCCACTGGGACTAGCGACCGGGGAGCTGTTTTTT
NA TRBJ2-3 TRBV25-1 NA CASSGGLPPSTDTQYF TGTGCCAGCAGTGGCGGACTTCCACCTAGCACAGATACGCAGTATTTT
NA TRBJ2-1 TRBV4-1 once CASSQLGSGSYNEQFF TGCGCCAGCAGCCAATTAGGAAGCGGATCCTACAATGAGCAGTTCTTC
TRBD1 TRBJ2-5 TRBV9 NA CASSVAVRTGDQGETQYF TGTGCCAGCAGCGTAGCTGTGCGGACAGGGGATCAGGGAGAGACCCAGTACTTC
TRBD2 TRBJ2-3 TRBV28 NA CASSWGGREGYRTDTQYF TGTGCCAGCAGTTGGGGCGGGCGGGAGGGCTATCGCACAGATACGCAGTATTTT
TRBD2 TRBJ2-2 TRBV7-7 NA CASSLVAIGLAGSNTGELFF TGTGCCAGCAGCTTAGTAGCGATAGGACTAGCGGGGTCGAACACCGGGGAGCTGTTTTTT
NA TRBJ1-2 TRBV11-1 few CASSGRDKAKLYGYTF TGTGCCAGCAGCGGCCGGGACAAGGCCAAACTCTATGGCTACACCTTC
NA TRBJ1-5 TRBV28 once CASSRRGGAAANQPQHF TGTGCCAGCAGCCGACGGGGGGGCGCGGCCGCGAATCAGCCCCAGCATTTT
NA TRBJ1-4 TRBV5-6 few CASSLELGAKEKLFF TGTGCCAGCAGCTTGGAATTAGGGGCCAAGGAAAAACTGTTTTTT
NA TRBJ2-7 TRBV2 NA CASSVSGFFSYEQYF TGTGCCAGCAGTGTCTCAGGGTTTTTCTCCTACGAGCAGTACTTC
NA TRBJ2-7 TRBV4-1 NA CASSQDVAREVYEQYF TGCGCCAGCAGCCAAGACGTCGCGCGTGAGGTTTACGAGCAGTACTTC
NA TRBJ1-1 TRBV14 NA CASSQDTQGYTEAFF TGTGCCAGCAGCCAAGATACCCAGGGGTACACTGAAGCTTTCTTT
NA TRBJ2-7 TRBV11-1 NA CASSLAYETAEEQYF TGTGCCAGCAGCTTAGCCTATGAGACAGCCGAAGAGCAGTACTTC
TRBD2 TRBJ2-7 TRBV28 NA CASSTGTSGRATYCEQYF TGTGCCAGCAGTACCGGGACTAGCGGGAGGGCGACTTACTGCGAGCAGTACTTC
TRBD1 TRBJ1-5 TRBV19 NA CASSKGTVTRDQPQHF TGTGCCAGTAGTAAAGGGACAGTGACTAGAGATCAGCCCCAGCATTTT
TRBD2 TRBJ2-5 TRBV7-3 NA CASSPLHSGSLETQYF TGTGCCAGCAGCCCTCTCCATAGCGGGAGTTTGGAGACCCAGTACTTC
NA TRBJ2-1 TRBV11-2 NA CASSLGQFEQFF TGTGCCAGCAGCCTTGGACAGTTCGAGCAGTTCTTC
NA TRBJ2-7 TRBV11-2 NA CASSLDLPDYYEQYF TGTGCCAGCAGCTTAGATCTCCCAGACTACTACGAGCAGTACTTC
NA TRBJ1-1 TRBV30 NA CAWSVGGAGNTEAFF TGTGCCTGGAGCGTAGGGGGGGCCGGGAACACTGAAGCTTTCTTT
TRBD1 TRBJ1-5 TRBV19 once CASSVTSGTDSNQPQHF TGTGCCAGTAGTGTGACTTCCGGGACAGATAGCAATCAGCCCCAGCATTTT
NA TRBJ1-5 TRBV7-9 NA CASSSDTHQPQHF TGTGCCAGCAGCTCCGACACCCATCAGCCCCAGCATTTT
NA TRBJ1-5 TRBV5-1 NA CASSLGTAGNQPQHF TGCGCCAGCAGCTTGGGGACAGCGGGCAATCAGCCCCAGCATTTT
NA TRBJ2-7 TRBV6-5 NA CASSEQSDEQYF TGTGCCAGCAGTGAACAATCCGACGAGCAGTACTTC
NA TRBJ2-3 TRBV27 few CASSPTGSAQYF TGTGCCAGCAGTCCGACTGGCTCCGCGCAGTATTTT
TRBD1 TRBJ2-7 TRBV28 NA CASREDREGSYEQYF TGTGCCAGCAGAGAGGACAGGGAAGGATCCTACGAGCAGTACTTC
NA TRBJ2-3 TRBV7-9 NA CASSLEGGSTDTQYF TGTGCCAGCAGCTTAGAGGGCGGGAGCACAGATACGCAGTATTTT
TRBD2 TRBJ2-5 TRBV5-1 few CASGRGTGGQETQYF TGCGCCAGCGGCCGGGGTACGGGGGGCCAAGAGACCCAGTACTTC
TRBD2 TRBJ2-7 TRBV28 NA CASIRTSDYEQYF TGTGCCAGCATTAGGACTAGCGACTACGAGCAGTACTTC
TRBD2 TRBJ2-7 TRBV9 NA CASSVGERGTYEQYF TGTGCCAGCAGCGTAGGGGAGCGGGGCACCTACGAGCAGTACTTC
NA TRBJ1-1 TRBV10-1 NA CASAPQCMAFF TGCGCCAGCGCCCCACAGTGTATGGCTTTCTTT
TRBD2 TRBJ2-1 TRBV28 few CASISSSGKAFF TGTGCCAGCATCTCGTCTAGCGGGAAGGCGTTCTTC
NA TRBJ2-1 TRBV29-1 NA CSVEEYRELGEQFF TGCAGCGTTGAAGAGTATCGGGAGCTTGGTGAGCAGTTCTTC
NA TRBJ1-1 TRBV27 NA CASSFGTMTEAFF TGTGCCAGCAGTTTTGGGACTATGACTGAAGCTTTCTTT
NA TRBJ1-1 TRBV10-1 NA CASSGDTEAFF TGCGCCAGCAGTGGGGACACCGAAGCTTTCTTT
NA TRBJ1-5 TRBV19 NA CASSSDTFRNQPQHF TGTGCCAGTAGCTCCGACACCTTCCGAAATCAGCCCCAGCATTTT
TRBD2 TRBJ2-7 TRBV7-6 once CASSRGLAGGSVYEQYF TGTGCCAGCAGCCGGGGACTAGCGGGGGGCTCGGTTTACGAGCAGTACTTC
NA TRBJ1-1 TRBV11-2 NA CASSPGGWWGTEAFF TGTGCCAGCAGCCCCGGGGGGTGGTGGGGCACTGAAGCTTTCTTT
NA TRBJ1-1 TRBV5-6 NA CASSPAGSTEAFF TGTGCCAGCAGCCCGGCGGGGTCCACTGAAGCTTTCTTT
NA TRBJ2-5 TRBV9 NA CASSVDAYQETQYF TGTGCCAGCAGCGTAGATGCGTACCAAGAGACCCAGTACTTC
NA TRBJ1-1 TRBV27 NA CASSRTANTEAFF TGTGCCAGCAGCCGAACAGCCAACACTGAAGCTTTCTTT
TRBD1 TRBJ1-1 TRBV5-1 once CASSPGDRLNTEAFF TGCGCCAGCAGCCCCGGGGACAGGTTGAACACTGAAGCTTTCTTT
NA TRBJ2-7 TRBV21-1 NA CASSTQLSSLEQYF TGTGCCAGCAGCACACAATTAAGTTCCCTCGAGCAGTACTTC
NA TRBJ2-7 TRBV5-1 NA CASSLARWGTYEQYF TGCGCCAGCAGCTTGGCCCGGTGGGGCACCTACGAGCAGTACTTC
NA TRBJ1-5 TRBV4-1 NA CASSQDAPGLGQPQHF TGCGCCAGCAGCCAAGATGCGCCGGGGTTGGGTCAGCCCCAGCATTTT
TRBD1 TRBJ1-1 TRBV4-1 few CASSQKIGQGNVGNTEAFF TGCGCCAGCAGCCAAAAAATCGGACAGGGCAATGTCGGAAACACTGAAGCTTTCTTT
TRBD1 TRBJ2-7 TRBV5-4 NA CASSLASGTDSYEQYF TGTGCCAGCAGCCTGGCCTCCGGGACAGATTCCTACGAGCAGTACTTC
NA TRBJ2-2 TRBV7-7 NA CASSKDKNTGELFF TGTGCCAGCAGCAAGGACAAAAACACCGGGGAGCTGTTTTTT
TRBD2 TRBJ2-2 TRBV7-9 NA CASSPRTSGSSGELFF TGTGCCAGCAGCCCGAGGACTAGCGGGAGTTCCGGGGAGCTGTTTTTT
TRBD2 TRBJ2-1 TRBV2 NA CASSAQGLAESRQFF TGTGCCAGCAGCGCTCAGGGACTAGCGGAGTCGAGGCAGTTCTTC